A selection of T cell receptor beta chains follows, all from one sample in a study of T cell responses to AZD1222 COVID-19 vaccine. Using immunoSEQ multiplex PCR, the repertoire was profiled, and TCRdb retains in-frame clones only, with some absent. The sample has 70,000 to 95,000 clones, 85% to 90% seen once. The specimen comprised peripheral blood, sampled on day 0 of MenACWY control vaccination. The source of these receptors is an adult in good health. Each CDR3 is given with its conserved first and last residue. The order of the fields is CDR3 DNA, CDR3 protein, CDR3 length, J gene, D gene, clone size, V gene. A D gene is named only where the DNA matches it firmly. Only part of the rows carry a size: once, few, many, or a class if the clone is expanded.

CDR3 DNA: TGCGCCAGCAGCCACCCCTCTTCACCGGGACCCAAAGAGACCCAGTACTTC; CDR3 protein: CASSHPSSPGPKETQYF; CDR3 length: 17; J gene: TRBJ2-5; D gene: NA; clone size: NA; V gene: TRBV4-3
CDR3 DNA: TGTGCCAGCAGCACTTTAGCGGGGGGCACCTCGAGCACCGGGGAGCTGTTTTTT; CDR3 protein: CASSTLAGGTSSTGELFF; CDR3 length: 18; J gene: TRBJ2-2; D gene: TRBD2; clone size: NA; V gene: TRBV7-6
CDR3 DNA: TGCGCCAGCAGCCAGCTCCGGGACCTCACCTACGAGCAGTACTTC; CDR3 protein: CASSQLRDLTYEQYF; CDR3 length: 15; J gene: TRBJ2-7; D gene: NA; clone size: NA; V gene: TRBV4-1
CDR3 DNA: TGCAGCGCCCGGTGGGATGTGGCTTTCTTT; CDR3 protein: CSARWDVAFF; CDR3 length: 10; J gene: TRBJ1-1; D gene: NA; clone size: NA; V gene: TRBV29-1
CDR3 DNA: TGTGCCAGCAGCTTAGCGCGATCAGACAATCAGCCCCAGCATTTT; CDR3 protein: CASSLARSDNQPQHF; CDR3 length: 15; J gene: TRBJ1-5; D gene: NA; clone size: NA; V gene: TRBV7-2
CDR3 DNA: TGTGCCACCAGCAGAGAAAGAATCGGCCGCGGGGAGCTGTTTTTT; CDR3 protein: CATSRERIGRGELFF; CDR3 length: 15; J gene: TRBJ2-2; D gene: NA; clone size: NA; V gene: TRBV15
CDR3 DNA: TGTGCCAGCAGGGAACAGGGGCACACTGAAGCTTTCTTT; CDR3 protein: CASREQGHTEAFF; CDR3 length: 13; J gene: TRBJ1-1; D gene: TRBD1; clone size: NA; V gene: TRBV7-2
CDR3 DNA: TGTGCCAGCAGTATGCCAGGGAGAGGGCACACTGAAGCTTTCTTT; CDR3 protein: CASSMPGRGHTEAFF; CDR3 length: 15; J gene: TRBJ1-1; D gene: NA; clone size: NA; V gene: TRBV6-5
CDR3 DNA: TGTGCCAGTAGTTACAGGGACTATGGCTACACCTTC; CDR3 protein: CASSYRDYGYTF; CDR3 length: 12; J gene: TRBJ1-2; D gene: NA; clone size: NA; V gene: TRBV19
CDR3 DNA: TGCGCCAGCAGCTTGGGGGCAGGGACCATGAACACTGAAGCTTTCTTT; CDR3 protein: CASSLGAGTMNTEAFF; CDR3 length: 16; J gene: TRBJ1-1; D gene: NA; clone size: NA; V gene: TRBV5-1
CDR3 DNA: TGTGCCAGCAGCGCCTCACTAGCGGGGGGGCTGGATGAGCAGTTCTTC; CDR3 protein: CASSASLAGGLDEQFF; CDR3 length: 16; J gene: TRBJ2-1; D gene: TRBD2; clone size: NA; V gene: TRBV7-3
CDR3 DNA: TGTGCCAGCAGAGGACGGCTCTTC; CDR3 protein: CASRGRLF; CDR3 length: 8; J gene: TRBJ2-1; D gene: NA; clone size: NA; V gene: TRBV3-1/TRBV3-2
CDR3 DNA: TGTGCCACCAGCAGACAGGGGGGGGCCGGGGAGCTGTTTTTT; CDR3 protein: CATSRQGGAGELFF; CDR3 length: 14; J gene: TRBJ2-2; D gene: TRBD1; clone size: NA; V gene: TRBV24-1
CDR3 DNA: TGTGCCAGCAGTCCCGGACAGTCTTGGGCAACTAATGAAAAACTGTTTTTT; CDR3 protein: CASSPGQSWATNEKLFF; CDR3 length: 17; J gene: TRBJ1-4; D gene: NA; clone size: NA; V gene: TRBV6-6
CDR3 DNA: TGTGCCACTATACAGGGGGTGGGCACAGATACGCAGTATTTT; CDR3 protein: CATIQGVGTDTQYF; CDR3 length: 14; J gene: TRBJ2-3; D gene: TRBD1; clone size: few; V gene: TRBV6-5
CDR3 DNA: TGTGCCAGCAGTTGGGGTCCAGGGGACCCTGCAACTAATGAAAAACTGTTTTTT; CDR3 protein: CASSWGPGDPATNEKLFF; CDR3 length: 18; J gene: TRBJ1-4; D gene: NA; clone size: NA; V gene: TRBV7-3
CDR3 DNA: TGTGCCAGTAAGAAGCATGATGGCAATCAGCCCCAGCATTTT; CDR3 protein: CASKKHDGNQPQHF; CDR3 length: 14; J gene: TRBJ1-5; D gene: NA; clone size: NA; V gene: TRBV19
CDR3 DNA: TGTGCCAGCAGTTACGGGGCTTCCTACGAGCAGTACTTC; CDR3 protein: CASSYGASYEQYF; CDR3 length: 13; J gene: TRBJ2-7; D gene: NA; clone size: NA; V gene: TRBV6-2/TRBV6-3
CDR3 DNA: TGTGCCAGCAGCCAAGATCTGCAGATTAATTCACCCCTCCACTTT; CDR3 protein: CASSQDLQINSPLHF; CDR3 length: 15; J gene: TRBJ1-6; D gene: NA; clone size: NA; V gene: TRBV14
CDR3 DNA: TGTGCCAGCAGGGAGGAAGGGGCCGAATATAATGAAAAACTGTTTTTT; CDR3 protein: CASREEGAEYNEKLFF; CDR3 length: 16; J gene: TRBJ1-4; D gene: NA; clone size: once; V gene: TRBV21-1
CDR3 DNA: TGCGCCAGCAGCCAAGGGGAGTGGGAACTAGCCAAAAACATTCAGTACTTC; CDR3 protein: CASSQGEWELAKNIQYF; CDR3 length: 17; J gene: TRBJ2-4; D gene: NA; clone size: NA; V gene: TRBV4-3
CDR3 DNA: TGTGCCAGCAGCTTTAAAGGGCGGGGGGAAGCTTTCTTT; CDR3 protein: CASSFKGRGEAFF; CDR3 length: 13; J gene: TRBJ1-1; D gene: NA; clone size: NA; V gene: TRBV7-2
CDR3 DNA: TGTGCCAGCAGCTTAGATGGGAGGGGAAACACCATATATTTT; CDR3 protein: CASSLDGRGNTIYF; CDR3 length: 14; J gene: TRBJ1-3; D gene: NA; clone size: NA; V gene: TRBV7-3
CDR3 DNA: TGCGCCAGCAGCACTCGGACAGTGAGCTCCTATAATTCACCCCTCCACTTT; CDR3 protein: CASSTRTVSSYNSPLHF; CDR3 length: 17; J gene: TRBJ1-6; D gene: NA; clone size: NA; V gene: TRBV4-3
CDR3 DNA: TGCGCCAGCAGCCTGGTAGAAGGGTCCTACGAGCAGTACTTC; CDR3 protein: CASSLVEGSYEQYF; CDR3 length: 14; J gene: TRBJ2-7; D gene: NA; clone size: NA; V gene: TRBV5-1
CDR3 DNA: TGTGCCAGCAGCCAAGGGACAGGGGAGGTAGGGGTCGGGAACACCGGGGAGCTGTTTTTT; CDR3 protein: CASSQGTGEVGVGNTGELFF; CDR3 length: 20; J gene: TRBJ2-2; D gene: TRBD1; clone size: NA; V gene: TRBV3-1/TRBV3-2
CDR3 DNA: TGTGCCAGCAATCTGGACAGGGTGATGAACACTGAAGCTTTCTTT; CDR3 protein: CASNLDRVMNTEAFF; CDR3 length: 15; J gene: TRBJ1-1; D gene: TRBD1; clone size: NA; V gene: TRBV2
CDR3 DNA: TGTGCCAGCACCGGAATGCCGGGCAATAGAGGCTACACCTTC; CDR3 protein: CASTGMPGNRGYTF; CDR3 length: 14; J gene: TRBJ1-2; D gene: NA; clone size: NA; V gene: TRBV6-5
CDR3 DNA: TGTGCCAGCATGGGGGGGGACACCGGGGAGCTGTTTTTT; CDR3 protein: CASMGGDTGELFF; CDR3 length: 13; J gene: TRBJ2-2; D gene: TRBD2; clone size: NA; V gene: TRBV27